The 29 T cell receptor beta chains presented below share a single source sample, sequenced in a study of T cell responses to AZD1222 COVID-19 vaccine. Clones were sequenced by immunoSEQ multiplex PCR, and TCRdb holds only the in-frame ones, with some missing. This table has some 100,000 clones, around nine tenths appearing once. Sequenced material: peripheral blood, taken on day 0 of AZD1222 vaccination. Every receptor here comes from an adult in good health.

The genes are TRBV15 and TRBJ2-3; no firm D call. With 1 base removed from V and 3 bases from J, the gap between germline ends came to 8 bases. Germline V gene data show CDR1 as LNHNV and CDR2 as YYDKDF (reference sequence). This CDR3 is built from 14 residues. CDR3 DNA sequence: TGTGCCACCAGCAGAGGGTCGGGTACAGATACGCAGTATTTT. Amino acids: CATSRGSGTDTQYF.

J is TRBJ1-5 and V is TRBV10-3; 8 bases fit TRBD1. CDR3 size: 18 residues. V was pared by 3 bases and J by 4 bases, with 14 bases of the junction left unmatched. Germline CDR1 and CDR2: ENHRY and SYGVKD. The CDR3: CAISDGQGAEWGNQPQHF. CDR3 DNA: TGTGCCATCAGTGACGGCCAGGGGGCCGAGTGGGGAAATCAGCCCCAGCATTTT.

DNA for the CDR3: TGTGCCAGCAGTTACTCGAACGGTGAAGCTTTCTTT. The encoded protein is CASSYSNGEAFF. The chain uses TRBV6-5 and TRBJ1-1; D is unresolved. The CDR3 runs 12 residues. V was shortened by 0 bases and J by 7 bases, with 6 bases between the two germline ends. The germline V gene has CDR1 MNHEY and CDR2 SVGAGI.

The CDR3 coding sequence is TGCAGCGTTGTCGGGGGTGCCCTCTCCTACGAGCAGTACTTC. It codes for CSVVGGALSYEQYF. The gene calls are TRBV29-1 and TRBJ2-7, with a weak D call TRBD2 (6 bases). Germline CDR1 is SQVTM and CDR2 is ANQGSEA. V lost 4 bases and J lost 0, with 13 bases in between. CDR3 length: 14 amino acids.

The rearrangement joins TRBV5-1 to TRBJ2-1; 9 bases are a match to TRBD2. Germline V gene sequence: CDR1 SGHRS, CDR2 YFSETQ. The CDR3 spans 18 residues. V shed 2 bases, J shed 8 bases, and the junction held 17 bases outside the gene matches. The CDR3 sequence is CASSFAGGPWSQSDEQFF. The CDR3, as DNA: TGCGCCAGCAGCTTTGCGGGGGGGCCGTGGAGTCAGTCGGATGAGCAGTTCTTC. Full variable domain (missing parts from reference TRBV5-1 and TRBJ2-1): KAGVTQTPRYLIKTRGQQVTLSCSPISGHRSVSWYQQTPGQGLQFLFEYFSETQRNKGNFPGRFSGRQFSNSRSEMNVSTLELGDSALYLCASSFAGGPWSQSDEQFFGPGTRLTVL.

The chain links TRBV19 to TRBJ2-1, with a weak D call TRBD1 (6 bases). Trimming removed 6 bases at V and 3 bases at J, with 27 bases between. CDR1 and CDR2 from the germline V gene are LNHDA and SQIVND (reference sequence). This CDR3 is built from 19 residues. The CDR3 sequence: CASSPFRMARDNYYNEQFF. The CDR3 bases are TGTGCCAGTAGCCCTTTCCGAATGGCCCGGGACAACTACTACAATGAGCAGTTCTTC.

V and J are TRBV19 and TRBJ2-2; 7 bases map to TRBD1. Per the germline V gene, CDR1 is LNHDA and CDR2 is SQIVND (reference sequence). Trimming took 7 bases from V and 5 from J; bases not matched to a gene: 4. The CDR3 extends over 13 amino acids. The CDR3 nucleotides are TGTGCCAGTATCCTACAGGGGACCGGGGAGCTGTTTTTT. Encoded protein: CASILQGTGELFF.

The V call is TRBV20-1, the J call TRBJ1-2; D gene ambiguous. The length of the CDR3 is 10 residues. The germline V and J ends were trimmed by 5 bases and 5 bases, with 6 bases remaining between them. Germline CDR1 and CDR2: DFQATT and SNEGSKA (reference sequence). Here the CDR3 reads CSARQYGYTF. The CDR3 coding sequence is TGCAGTGCTCGCCAATATGGCTACACCTTC.

The rearrangement uses TRBV7-9 and TRBJ1-2; possibly TRBD1 for D (6 bases). Trimming removed 4 bases from V and 4 bases from J, with 16 bases in between. Germline values: CDR1 SEHNR, CDR2 FQNEAQ (reference sequence). The CDR3 is made up of 15 amino acids. The CDR3 DNA follows: TGTGCCAGCAGCTCCCACTCGGACAGACTCTATGGCTACACCTTC. It is translated as CASSSHSDRLYGYTF.

The chain is built from TRBV3-1 (or the pseudogene TRBV3-2) and TRBJ1-2; perhaps TRBD1 as D (5 bases). The germline V and J ends were trimmed by 0 bases and 9 bases, with 8 bases remaining between them. Germline CDR1 and CDR2: LGHDT and YNNKEL (reference sequence). The CDR3 contains 12 residues. The CDR3 region has the DNA TGTGCCAGCAGCCAAGATCGGGGGAGCTACACCTTC. Its protein is CASSQDRGSYTF.

The gene calls are TRBV19 and TRBJ1-1; D unresolved. CDR3 length equals 13 residues. V lost 3 bases to trimming and J lost 0 bases, with 5 bases between them. CDR1 and CDR2 from the germline V gene are LNHDA and SQIVND (reference sequence). This CDR3 reads CASSIGVNTEAFF. CDR3 bases: TGTGCCAGTAGTATCGGGGTGAACACTGAAGCTTTCTTT.

The CDR3 DNA reads as TGTGCCAGCAGCCGATGGGGGCGAACAACTAATGAAAAACTGTTTTTT. Encoded protein: CASSRWGRTTNEKLFF. J is TRBJ1-4 and V is TRBV11-2; tentative D call: TRBD1 (6 bases). The CDR3 extends over 16 amino acids. Germline V lookup: CDR1 SGHAT, CDR2 FQNNGV. The V and J ends lost 5 bases and 0 bases respectively, with 13 bases between them.

The chain joins TRBV2 to TRBJ2-5, with 7 bases that match TRBD1. CDR3 length equals 15 residues. CDR1 is SNHLY and CDR2 is FYNNEI in the germline V gene. The V and J ends lost 3 bases and 2 bases, in that order; junction bases with no gene match: 6. CDR3 in amino acids: CASSELTGRQETQYF. CDR3 DNA: TGTGCCAGCAGTGAGTTGACAGGGAGACAAGAGACCCAGTACTTC.

The chain couples TRBV4-1 to TRBJ2-1; D gene ambiguous. V lost 4 bases to trimming and J lost 4 bases, with 11 bases between them. Looked up from germline, CDR1 is MGHRA and CDR2 is YSYEKL. This CDR3 contains 14 residues. CDR3 DNA: TGCGCCAGCAGCCCGACATCCACTTACAATGAGCAGTTCTTC. The encoded protein is CASSPTSTYNEQFF.

The chain has TRBV28 and TRBJ1-4; D not certain. Trimming cost V 5 bases and J 4 bases, with 17 bases left between them. Germline V lookup: CDR1 MDHEN, CDR2 SYDVKM. This CDR3 has 16 amino acids. The CDR3 DNA reads as TGTGCCAGCAGTCCACCTACGGGTAGTTTTAATGAAAAACTGTTTTTT. It yields the protein CASSPPTGSFNEKLFF.

This sequence joins TRBV5-5 and TRBJ1-2; possible D gene TRBD1, 5 bases. The CDR3 sequence is 19 residues long. The V end lost 4 bases, the J end lost 2 bases, and 27 bases lay between the germline ends. CDR1 SGHKS and CDR2 YYEKEE come from the germline V gene (reference sequence). The DNA for the CDR3 is TGTGCCAGCAGCCTTCTCACCTCAAGACAGCCTCAAAGAAACTATGGCTACACCTTC. Translating it yields CASSLLTSRQPQRNYGYTF.

This chain links TRBV2 with TRBJ2-7; the D is unclear. Germline V gene lookup returns CDR1 SNHLY and CDR2 FYNNEI. The CDR3 consists of 12 residues. Trimming stripped 3 bases from V and 1 base from J, with 4 bases between. CDR3 residues: CASSDVSYEQYF. The CDR3 DNA reads as TGTGCCAGCAGTGACGTATCCTACGAGCAGTACTTC.

This chain uses TRBV13 with TRBJ2-3, with D hard to call. Germline V gene data show CDR1 as PRHDT and CDR2 as FYEKMQ (reference sequence). This CDR3 region has 13 residues. Trimming took off 10 bases at V and 4 bases at J, with 15 bases between the two ends. CDR3 residues: CATRWGNSDTQYF. CDR3 DNA: TGTGCCACCCGTTGGGGTAATTCAGATACGCAGTATTTT.

The chain recombines TRBV7-2 with TRBJ2-1, with D uncertain. Trimming took off 2 bases at V and 0 bases at J, with 11 bases between the two ends. Germline V CDR1 and CDR2: SGHTA, FQGNSA. The CDR3 has 16 amino acids. CDR3 sequence: CASSLPGAHSYNEQFF. The DNA of the CDR3 is TGTGCCAGCAGCTTACCAGGAGCCCACTCCTACAATGAGCAGTTCTTC.

The rearrangement links TRBV7-9 to TRBJ2-1, with D tentatively TRBD2 (6 bases). Trimming shortened V by 2 bases and J by 6 bases, and 17 bases separated the two germline ends. CDR1 and CDR2 from the germline V gene are SEHNR and FQNEAQ (reference sequence). This CDR3 has 16 amino acids. DNA of the CDR3: TGTGCCAGCAGCTTAAGCCTCGCGGGGTCTGTCAATGAGCAGTTCTTC. Translation gives CASSLSLAGSVNEQFF.

The chain carries TRBV9 and TRBJ2-1; D is perhaps TRBD2 (6 bases). Between the trimmed V and J ends, which lost 0 bases and 8 bases, there was a span of 12 bases. The CDR3 sequence is 14 residues long. The germline CDR1 and CDR2 sequences are SGDLS and YYNGEE. CDR3 sequence (DNA): TGTGCCAGCAGCGTAGGACTAGTGAACCATGAGCAGTTCTTC. Translating gives CASSVGLVNHEQFF.

The V gene is TRBV30, the J gene TRBJ1-6; the D gene is possibly TRBD1 (5 bases). CDR1 is GTSNPN, CDR2 SVGIG, per germline (reference sequence). This CDR3 has 15 amino acids. Trimming removed 5 bases at V and 0 bases at J, with 11 bases between. The CDR3 protein is CAWAQGYSYNSPLHF. CDR3 bases: TGTGCCTGGGCCCAGGGTTACTCCTATAATTCACCCCTCCACTTT.

The chain is built from TRBV4-1 and TRBJ1-5, with D possibly matching TRBD1 (5 bases). Between the trimmed V and J ends, which lost 4 bases and 5 bases, there was a span of 12 bases. Germline V gives CDR1 MGHRA, CDR2 YSYEKL. This CDR3 contains 14 residues. The chain's CDR3 is CASSRDSTYQPQHF. The CDR3 DNA reads TGCGCCAGCAGCCGAGACAGTACTTATCAGCCCCAGCATTTT.

This sequence joins TRBV28 and TRBJ1-2; 7 positions agree with TRBD1. In germline, CDR1 is MDHEN, CDR2 SYDVKM. The CDR3 spans 13 residues. The J segment lost 4 bases and the V segment lost 6 bases, leaving 5 bases of the junction unmatched. The CDR3 DNA reads as TGTGCCAGCAGCCGACAGGGTGGCTATGGCTACACCTTC. As protein: CASSRQGGYGYTF.

This CDR3 is CATSGGPKGGGINYGYTF. As DNA, the CDR3 is TGTGCCACCAGCGGTGGTCCGAAAGGGGGAGGCATCAACTATGGCTACACCTTC. This sequence joins TRBV24-1 and TRBJ1-2; the D gene is possibly TRBD1 (6 bases). Germline CDR1 is KGHDR and CDR2 is SFDVKD. The length of the CDR3 is 18 residues. Between the trimmed V and J ends, which lost 7 bases and 2 bases, there was a span of 25 bases.

For this clone: Different DNA sequences within this sample yield the same CDR3. The chain combines TRBV7-2 with TRBJ2-3, with 9 positions matching TRBD2. The CDR3 is made up of 15 amino acids. V lost 6 bases to trimming and J lost 1 base; unmatched junction nucleotides: 5. CDR1 and CDR2 from the germline V gene are SGHTA and FQGNSA. The CDR3 here is CASSSGTSRTDTQYF. CDR3 coding DNA: TGTGCCAGCAGTTCCGGGACTAGCCGCACAGATACGCAGTATTTT.

The V gene is TRBV7-9, the J gene TRBJ1-4; 10 nucleotides match TRBD1. The germline gives CDR1 SEHNR, CDR2 FQNEAQ (reference sequence). Trimming took 6 bases from V and 2 from J; bases not matched to a gene: 9. This CDR3 is built from 17 residues. The CDR3 region is CASSLGQGRTTNEKLFF. DNA for the CDR3: TGTGCCAGCAGTCTGGGACAGGGGAGGACGACTAATGAAAAACTGTTTTTT.

The genes are TRBV2 and TRBJ1-2, with D possibly matching TRBD1 (6 bases). This CDR3 has 10 amino acids. Germline V gene lookup returns CDR1 SNHLY and CDR2 FYNNEI. The V and J ends lost 3 bases and 12 bases respectively, with 8 bases between them. CDR3 nucleotide sequence: TGTGCCAGCAGTGACCCAGGGGACACCTTC. Translation gives CASSDPGDTF.

This chain uses TRBV6-5 with TRBJ2-7; D ambiguous. The V gene lost 4 bases and the J gene lost 2 bases, with 12 bases spanning the gap. The CDR3 runs to 14 residues. The germline gives CDR1 MNHEY, CDR2 SVGAGI. In DNA, the CDR3 is TGTGCCAGCAGTTCTCGGACGGTACCCTACGAGCAGTACTTC. This translates into CASSSRTVPYEQYF.